This entry concerns a single TCR beta chain. These data belong to a study of shared clonotypes between healthy human individuals. Deep was the level used in running the assay. In the authors' methods: In the immunoSEQ data, sequences were junction-only and lacked quality scores, so filtering differed. The data were produced by immunoSEQ multiplex PCR, yet TCRdb's version contains in-frame clones alone and is incomplete. V, J and clone size were drawn from that table, and D and trimming were deduced from the DNA. Seen here are about 470,000 clones, roughly 77% observed once, and the top ten hold roughly 13%. Each of the donors was a healthy adult who was HIV-negative and had not had a recent acute infection or vaccination. When samples were unsorted, 75 million to 95 million PBMCs were used for genomic DNA. The receptor comes from a woman aged 40 to 50 in good health. Some clones in this sample may be carry-over from other donors' samples. The sequencing input was PBMCs.

CDR3 DNA: TGTGCCAGCTCACCAGGGACTAGCGGTAACTCCTACGAGCAGTACTTC. As protein: CASSPGTSGNSYEQYF. The chain carries TRBV18 and TRBJ2-7; the match to TRBD2 covers 11 bases. Losses at the gene ends were 2 bases for V and 0 bases for J; bases not matched to a gene: 3. There are 16 residues in the CDR3. Germline CDR1 is KGHSH and CDR2 is LQKENI.